This T cell receptor (beta chain) was recorded in a study of lymphopenia after photon versus proton radiotherapy. Findings and limits, study-wide: Better survival with proton therapy was suggested as possible, not demonstrated.

This CDR3 comprises 15 residues. Per the germline V gene, CDR1 is SNHLY and CDR2 is FYNNEI. The ends lost 6 bases at V and 2 bases at J; junction bases unmatched: 6. Repertoires were generated with immunoSEQ multiplex PCR, while TCRdb's copy carries only in-frame clones and drops some. Here the sample spans about 50,000 clones, 80% to 95% being singletons. Worth noting for this clone: Its matching antigen is unknown.

The receptor was derived from a woman between 40 and 55 years old with cholangiocarcinoma. The J gene is TRBJ1-5, the V gene TRBV2; 8 positions agree with TRBD1. The material was peripheral blood, obtained from a patient treated with photon-based radiotherapy. CDR3 DNA: TGTGCCAGCAGCCCTGACAGGGGAGGCAATCAGCCCCAGCATTTT. The encoded protein is CASSPDRGGNQPQHF.